One sample yielded the 27 T cell receptor beta chains listed below, sequenced in a study of identical twins. TCRdb itself ran the 5' RACE reads through MiXCR, one entry per CDR3 protein. The repertoire has about 240,000 distinct CDR3 sequences, approximately 12% of them found once; the top ten carry around 4%. This same sample was also taken into another study, of yellow fever vaccine responses in identical twins.

Sequencing used memory (CD45RO+) T cells sorted from blood. These receptor sequences come from a woman aged 18-35 years in good health.

This chain uses TRBV7-2 with TRBJ2-1; 8 bases line up with TRBD2. CDR3 length: 12 amino acids. V shed 6 bases, J shed 11 bases, and the junction held 6 bases outside the gene matches. CDR1 SGHTA and CDR2 FQGNSA come from the germline V gene. The CDR3 region is CASREISGKQFF. Here the CDR3 DNA reads TGTGCCAGCAGGGAAATTAGCGGGAAGCAGTTCTTC.

The chain recombines TRBV4-3 with TRBJ2-3, with 9 positions matching TRBD2. J was trimmed by 3 bases and V by 1 base; bases with no gene match: 5. CDR1 and CDR2 (germline): LGHNA, YSLEER. The CDR3 covers 16 residues. CDR3 sequence: CASSQARTSETDTQYF. Here the CDR3 DNA reads TGCGCCAGCAGCCAAGCGAGGACTAGCGAGACAGATACGCAGTATTTT.

The chain recombines TRBV14 with TRBJ2-2; maybe TRBD1 (6 bases). Germline V gene data show CDR1 as SGHDN and CDR2 as FVKESK. CDR3 length: 15 amino acids. Trimming stripped 2 bases from V and 4 bases from J, with 11 bases between. CDR3 sequence: CASSQQARGTGELFF. In nucleotides, the CDR3 is TGTGCCAGCAGCCAACAGGCCAGGGGCACCGGGGAGCTGTTTTTT.

This clonotype was observed a few times. The V call is TRBV12-3 or TRBV12-4, the J call TRBJ2-2; D not resolved. The CDR3 has 15 amino acids. Deletions cut 2 bases from V and 0 bases from J, with 7 bases between. The CDR3 coding sequence is TGTGCCAGCAGTTTAACTCCCACGAACACCGGGGAGCTGTTTTTT. Its protein product is CASSLTPTNTGELFF.

This clonotype was seen a few times. V is TRBV27 and J is TRBJ2-7; TRBD2 matches at 13 bases. Trimming removed 5 bases from V and 6 bases from J; junction bases left unmatched: 7. CDR1 MNHEY and CDR2 SMNVEV come from the germline V gene (reference sequence). This CDR3 has 15 amino acids. CDR3: CASSPQLAGGIEQYF. CDR3 in DNA: TGTGCCAGCAGTCCCCAACTAGCGGGAGGGATCGAGCAGTACTTC.

The CDR3 here is CASSESRIVGPQFF. The CDR3 DNA reads as TGCGCCAGCAGTGAGTCGAGGATAGTCGGCCCGCAGTTCTTC. This chain uses TRBV10-2 with TRBJ2-1; D gene uncertain. Germline V CDR1 and CDR2: WSHSY, SAAADI. Trimming removed 0 bases from V and 12 bases from J, with 15 bases in between. The CDR3 covers 14 residues.

This clonotype was seen many times. CDR3 bases: TGTGCCAGCAGTTCGAGACAGGGCGCGAATGAGCAGTTCTTC. Amino acids: CASSSRQGANEQFF. The chain couples TRBV12-3 or TRBV12-4 to TRBJ2-1; 7 nucleotides line up with TRBD1. There are 14 residues in the CDR3. With V trimmed by 4 bases and J by 7 bases, 7 bases remained unmatched.

This clonotype was detected only a few times. The rearrangement links TRBV7-3 to TRBJ2-7; perhaps D is TRBD1 or TRBD2 (5 bases each). V lost 1 base, J lost 2 bases, and 9 bases lay in between. Germline assignment: CDR1 SGHTA and CDR2 FQGTGA. The CDR3 covers 14 residues. This chain's CDR3 is CASSLRDGAYEQYF. The CDR3 DNA sequence: TGTGCCAGCAGCTTAAGGGACGGGGCCTACGAGCAGTACTTC. The full variable domain, its missing parts supplied by reference TRBV7-3 and TRBJ2-7, is GAGVSQTPSNKVTEKGKYVELRCDPISGHTALYWYRQSLGQGPEFLIYFQGTGAADDSGLPNDRFFAVRPEGSVSTLKIQRTERGDSAVYLCASSLRDGAYEQYFGPGTRLTVT.

Note on this clonotype: Since a much larger clone is just one base distant, this may be a read error. The CDR3 DNA reads TGTGCCAGCAGCGGTAATAGCGGGAGAACCAGGGAGCTGTTTTTT. Encoded protein: CASSGNSGRTRELFF. The rearrangement joins TRBV3-1 to TRBJ2-2; TRBD2 matches at 9 bases. Germline-derived CDR1 and CDR2 are LGHDT and YNNKEL (reference sequence). V dropped 5 bases and J dropped 9; count of bases not matched to a gene: 10. This CDR3 comprises 15 residues.

V usage is TRBV28 and J usage is TRBJ2-1; D unresolved. V lost 8 bases and J lost 10, with 6 bases in between. Germline-derived CDR1 and CDR2 are MDHEN and SYDVKM. CDR3 size: 9 residues. CDR3 amino acids: CASGREQFF. The CDR3 DNA reads TGTGCCAGCGGCAGGGAGCAGTTCTTC.

The chain has TRBV6-1 and TRBJ1-5; no reliable D call. V was pared by 1 base and J by 1 base, with 8 bases between. The CDR3 loop spans 15 amino acids. The germline V gene has CDR1 MNHNS and CDR2 SASEGT. The DNA of the CDR3 is TGTGCCAGCAGTGAAGGGCTGAAGAGCAATCAGCCCCAGCATTTT. Encoded protein: CASSEGLKSNQPQHF.

In DNA, the CDR3 is TGTGCCAGCAGCTTAGTTGGGACGGGAGGGCCCTCCGGGGAGCTGTTTTTT. Translating gives CASSLVGTGGPSGELFF. The chain links TRBV7-8 to TRBJ2-2; the match to TRBD2 covers 8 bases. Germline loops: CDR1 SGHVS, CDR2 FQNEAQ. This CDR3 has 17 amino acids. V shed 1 base and J 6 bases; nucleotides not matched to a gene: 10.

This clonotype occurred many times. The chain couples TRBV7-9 to TRBJ1-1, with D possibly TRBD1 on 5 matching bases. CDR1 and CDR2 from the germline V gene are SEHNR and FQNEAQ (reference sequence). This CDR3 spans 14 amino acids. Trimming left V 11 bases short and J 1 base short, with 17 bases between. The chain's CDR3 is CAVLRGLGNTEAFF. Here the CDR3 DNA reads TGTGCCGTTCTTAGGGGTCTCGGGAACACTGAAGCTTTCTTT.

This sequence joins TRBV27 and TRBJ2-3; D unclear. The germline CDR1 and CDR2 sequences are MNHEY and SMNVEV (reference sequence). The CDR3 extends over 17 amino acids. Trimming took off 1 base at V and 3 bases at J, with 17 bases between the two ends. The CDR3 protein is CASSLFGPPNPTDTQYF. The DNA of the CDR3 is TGTGCCAGCAGTTTATTTGGTCCACCCAACCCGACAGATACGCAGTATTTT.

This clonotype was observed many times. The chain uses TRBV5-1 and TRBJ2-2, with D uncertain. CDR1 is SGHRS, CDR2 YFSETQ, per germline. The V end lost 0 bases, the J end lost 0 bases, and 6 bases lay between the germline ends. The CDR3 runs 15 residues. The CDR3, as DNA: TGCGCCAGCAGCTTGGCCAGGACGAACACCGGGGAGCTGTTTTTT. Its protein product is CASSLARTNTGELFF. The variable domain in full, completed from reference TRBV5-1 and TRBJ2-2, reads KAGVTQTPRYLIKTRGQQVTLSCSPISGHRSVSWYQQTPGQGLQFLFEYFSETQRNKGNFPGRFSGRQFSNSRSEMNVSTLELGDSALYLCASSLARTNTGELFFGEGSRLTVL.

This clonotype was seen only a few times. V and J are TRBV7-2 and TRBJ2-3; the D gene could be TRBD1 or TRBD2 (5 bases each). The V end was cut by 2 bases, the J end by 2 bases, with 14 bases between. This CDR3 comprises 16 residues. Germline V gene sequence: CDR1 SGHTA, CDR2 FQGNSA. The CDR3 loop is CASSLTPPGLTDTQYF. The CDR3 DNA reads as TGTGCCAGCAGCTTAACCCCCCCGGGGCTCACAGATACGCAGTATTTT.

The sample holds a few counts of this clonotype. The DNA for the CDR3 is TGTGCCAGCAGGAGGGATTACGGCTCCTACAATGAGCAGTTCTTC. It yields the protein CASRRDYGSYNEQFF. The J gene is TRBJ2-1, the V gene TRBV27; possibly TRBD2 for D (5 bases). Per germline, CDR1 MNHEY and CDR2 SMNVEV (reference sequence). Trimming removed 6 bases at V and 0 bases at J, with 12 bases between. The CDR3 totals 15 residues.

V is TRBV29-1 and J is TRBJ2-1; no clear D gene. Germline V gives CDR1 SQVTM, CDR2 ANQGSEA. Between the trimmed V and J ends, which lost 2 bases and 7 bases, there was a span of 12 bases. CDR3 length: 13 amino acids. The CDR3 coding sequence is TGCAGCGTTGAACGCCAGGCCGCGAATGAGCAGTTCTTC. This gives the protein CSVERQAANEQFF.

Many counts were recorded for this clonotype. The V and J genes are TRBV5-1 and TRBJ2-3, with 8 bases fitting TRBD1. Germline trimming cut 4 bases from V and 6 bases from J; bases unmatched to any gene: 1. This CDR3 is built from 12 residues. Germline CDR1 reads SGHRS; CDR2 reads YFSETQ. CDR3 nucleotide sequence: TGCGCCAGCAGCCGGACAGGGGATACGCAGTATTTT. Translation gives CASSRTGDTQYF.

The chain uses TRBV3-1 and TRBJ2-1, with D hard to call. Trimming removed 7 bases at V and 2 bases at J, with 3 bases between. Germline lookup yields CDR1 LGHDT and CDR2 YNNKEL (reference sequence). This CDR3 is 11 amino acids long. CDR3 coding DNA: TGTGCCAGCACCGCCTACAATGAGCAGTTCTTC. Its protein product is CASTAYNEQFF.

The sample holds a few counts of this clonotype. The J gene is TRBJ2-7, the V gene TRBV7-8; D may be TRBD1 (6 bases). V lost 2 bases to trimming and J lost 3 bases, with 11 bases between them. CDR3 size: 14 residues. The germline gives CDR1 SGHVS, CDR2 FQNEAQ. CDR3 residues: CASSLSQGNYEQYF. For the CDR3, the DNA is TGTGCCAGCAGCTTAAGTCAGGGGAACTACGAGCAGTACTTC.

This clonotype came up a few times. The chain is built from TRBV29-1 and TRBJ1-1; the D gene is possibly TRBD1 (5 bases). The CDR3 totals 13 residues. Per the germline V gene, CDR1 is SQVTM and CDR2 is ANQGSEA. Between the trimmed V and J ends, which lost 8 bases and 1 base, there was a span of 14 bases. In nucleotides, the CDR3 is TGCAGCACTCGGACACTGAAGAACACTGAAGCTTTCTTT. Translation: CSTRTLKNTEAFF. The full variable domain, with the rest looked up from reference TRBV29-1 and TRBJ1-1, is SAVISQKPSRDICQRGTSLTIQCQVDSQVTMMFWYRQQPGQSLTLIATANQGSEATYESGFVIDKFPISRPNLTFSTLTVSNMSPEDSSIYLCSTRTLKNTEAFFGQGTRLTVV.

The J gene is TRBJ2-1, the V gene TRBV7-2, with 8 positions matching TRBD2. Germline CDR1 SGHTA, CDR2 FQGNSA. Trimming at V came to 4 bases and at J to 9 bases, leaving 5 bases not matched to a gene. The CDR3 is made up of 13 amino acids. The CDR3 loop is CASSSQTSGEQFF. In DNA form, the CDR3 reads TGTGCCAGCAGCTCGCAAACTAGCGGTGAGCAGTTCTTC.

This clonotype was observed a handful of times. This chain connects TRBV20-1 to TRBJ2-3; 7 bases line up with TRBD2. J was trimmed by 0 bases and V by 6 bases; bases with no gene match: 18. This CDR3 is built from 18 residues. CDR1 and CDR2 (germline): DFQATT, SNEGSKA (reference sequence). The CDR3 loop is CSALAGDGGGRSTDTQYF. CDR3 DNA: TGCAGTGCCCTCGCCGGGGATGGGGGAGGGAGGAGCACAGATACGCAGTATTTT.

Only a few counts were recorded for this clonotype. V gene TRBV7-9 combines with J gene TRBJ1-5; D unclear. The CDR3 is 13 residues long. V was trimmed by 5 bases and J by 10 bases, leaving 15 bases between them. Germline V gene sequence: CDR1 SEHNR, CDR2 FQNEAQ (reference sequence). The CDR3 protein is CASSPSVGEPQHF. The CDR3 DNA sequence: TGTGCCAGCAGCCCCAGCGTGGGAGAACCCCAGCATTTT.

This chain joins TRBV5-6 and TRBJ2-3; TRBD2 matches at 7 bases. V was clipped by 4 bases and J by 0 bases; unmatched bases: 8. The V gene's germline CDR1 is SGHDT and CDR2 YYEEEE. The CDR3 contains 16 residues. CDR3 protein: CASSPGGGRSTDTQYF. CDR3 nucleotide sequence: TGTGCCAGCAGCCCAGGCGGGGGAAGGAGCACAGATACGCAGTATTTT.

Of note for this clonotype: This may come from a read error, since a much larger clone is one base off. The DNA for the CDR3 is TGCAGCGCTTATAGGGCCAAGACCCAGTACTTC. Translated: CSAYRAKTQYF. The chain employs TRBV29-1 and TRBJ2-5; D remains ambiguous. The germline V and J ends were trimmed by 7 bases and 6 bases, with 12 bases remaining between them. The CDR3 consists of 11 residues. Germline CDR1 is SQVTM and CDR2 is ANQGSEA.